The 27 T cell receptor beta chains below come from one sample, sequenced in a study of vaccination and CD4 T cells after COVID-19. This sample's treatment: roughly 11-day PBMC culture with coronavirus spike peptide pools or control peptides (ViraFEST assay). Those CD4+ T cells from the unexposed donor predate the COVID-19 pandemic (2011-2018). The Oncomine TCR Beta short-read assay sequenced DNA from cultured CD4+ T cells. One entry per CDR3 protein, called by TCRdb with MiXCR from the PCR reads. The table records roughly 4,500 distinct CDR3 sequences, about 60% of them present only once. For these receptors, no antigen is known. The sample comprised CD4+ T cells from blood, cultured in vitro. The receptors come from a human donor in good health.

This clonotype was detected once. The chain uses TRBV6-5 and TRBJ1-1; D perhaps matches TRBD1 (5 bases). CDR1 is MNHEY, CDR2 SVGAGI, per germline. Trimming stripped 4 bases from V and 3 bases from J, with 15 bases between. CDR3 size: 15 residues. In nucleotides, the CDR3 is TGTGCCAGCAGTTCTCTGGTACAGGCTTACACTGAAGCTTTCTTT. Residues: CASSSLVQAYTEAFF.

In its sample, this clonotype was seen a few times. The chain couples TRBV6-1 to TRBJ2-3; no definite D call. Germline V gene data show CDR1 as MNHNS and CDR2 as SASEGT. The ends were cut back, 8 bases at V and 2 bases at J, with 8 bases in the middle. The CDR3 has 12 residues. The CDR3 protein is CASCHHTDTQYF. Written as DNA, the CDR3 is TGTGCCAGCTGCCACCACACAGATACGCAGTATTTT.

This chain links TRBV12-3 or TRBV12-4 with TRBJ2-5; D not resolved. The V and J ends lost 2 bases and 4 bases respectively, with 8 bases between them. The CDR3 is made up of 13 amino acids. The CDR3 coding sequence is TGTGCCAGCAGTTTAAAGGGTTCAGAGACCCAGTACTTC. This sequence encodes CASSLKGSETQYF.

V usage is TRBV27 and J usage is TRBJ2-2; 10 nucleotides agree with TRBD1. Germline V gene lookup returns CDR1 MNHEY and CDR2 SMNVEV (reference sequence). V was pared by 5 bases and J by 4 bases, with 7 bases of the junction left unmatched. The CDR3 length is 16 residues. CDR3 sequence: CASSRRQGAGTGELFF. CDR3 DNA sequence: TGTGCCAGCAGTAGACGACAGGGGGCCGGCACCGGGGAGCTGTTTTTT.

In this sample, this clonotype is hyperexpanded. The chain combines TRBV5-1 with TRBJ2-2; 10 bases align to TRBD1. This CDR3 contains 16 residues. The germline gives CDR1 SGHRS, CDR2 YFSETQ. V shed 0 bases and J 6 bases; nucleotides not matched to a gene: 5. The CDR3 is CASSLGGQGNSGELFF. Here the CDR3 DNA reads TGCGCCAGCAGCTTGGGGGGACAGGGGAATTCCGGGGAGCTGTTTTTT.

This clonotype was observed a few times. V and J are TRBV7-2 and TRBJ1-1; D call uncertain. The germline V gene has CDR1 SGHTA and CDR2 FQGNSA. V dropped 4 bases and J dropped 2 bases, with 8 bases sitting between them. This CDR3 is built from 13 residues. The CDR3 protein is CASSYGGNTEAFF. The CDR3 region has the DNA TGTGCCAGCAGCTATGGCGGAAACACTGAAGCTTTCTTT.

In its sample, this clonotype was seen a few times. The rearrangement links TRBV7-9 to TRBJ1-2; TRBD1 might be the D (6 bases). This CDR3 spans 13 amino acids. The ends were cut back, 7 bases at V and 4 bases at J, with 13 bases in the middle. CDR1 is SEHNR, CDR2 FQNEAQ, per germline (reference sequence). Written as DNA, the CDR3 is TGTGCCAGCATTCCTTCGACAGGCTATGGCTACACCTTC. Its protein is CASIPSTGYGYTF.

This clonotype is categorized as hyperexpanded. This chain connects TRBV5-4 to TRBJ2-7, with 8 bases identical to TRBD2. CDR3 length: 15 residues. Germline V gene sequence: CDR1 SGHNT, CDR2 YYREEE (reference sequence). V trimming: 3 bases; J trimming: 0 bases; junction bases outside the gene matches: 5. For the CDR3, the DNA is TGTGCCAGCAGCTATACAGGACTAGCCTCCTACGAGCAGTACTTC. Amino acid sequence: CASSYTGLASYEQYF. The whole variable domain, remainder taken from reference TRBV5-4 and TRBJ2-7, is ETGVTQSPTHLIKTRGQQVTLRCSSQSGHNTVSWYQQALGQGPQFIFQYYREEENGRGNFPPRFSGLQFPNYSSELNVNALELDDSALYLCASSYTGLASYEQYFGPGTRLTVT.

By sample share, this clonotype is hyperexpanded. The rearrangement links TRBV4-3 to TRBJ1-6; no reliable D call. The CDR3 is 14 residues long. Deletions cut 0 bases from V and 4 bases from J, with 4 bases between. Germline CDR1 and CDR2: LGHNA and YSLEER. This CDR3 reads CASSQDRYNSPLHF. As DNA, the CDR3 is TGCGCCAGCAGCCAAGACAGGTATAATTCACCCCTCCACTTT.

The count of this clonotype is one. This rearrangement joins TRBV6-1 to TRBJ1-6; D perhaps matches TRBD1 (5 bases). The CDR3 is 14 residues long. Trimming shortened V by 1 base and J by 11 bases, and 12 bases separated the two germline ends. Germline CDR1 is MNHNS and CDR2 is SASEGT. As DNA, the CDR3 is TGTGCCAGCAGTGAAGGTTACAGGCGCACACCCCTCCACTTT. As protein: CASSEGYRRTPLHF.

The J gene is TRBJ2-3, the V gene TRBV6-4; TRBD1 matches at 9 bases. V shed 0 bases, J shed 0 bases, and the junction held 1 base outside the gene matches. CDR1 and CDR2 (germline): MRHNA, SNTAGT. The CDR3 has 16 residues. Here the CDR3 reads CASSDSGTGSTDTQYF. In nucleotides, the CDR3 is TGTGCCAGCAGTGACTCGGGGACAGGGAGCACAGATACGCAGTATTTT.

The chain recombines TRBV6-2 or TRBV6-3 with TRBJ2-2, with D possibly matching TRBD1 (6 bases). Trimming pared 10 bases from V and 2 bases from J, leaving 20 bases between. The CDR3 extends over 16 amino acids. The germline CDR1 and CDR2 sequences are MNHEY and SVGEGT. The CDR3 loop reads CAIQTDRIFNTGELFF. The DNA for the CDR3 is TGTGCCATCCAGACGGACAGAATCTTTAACACCGGGGAGCTGTTTTTT.

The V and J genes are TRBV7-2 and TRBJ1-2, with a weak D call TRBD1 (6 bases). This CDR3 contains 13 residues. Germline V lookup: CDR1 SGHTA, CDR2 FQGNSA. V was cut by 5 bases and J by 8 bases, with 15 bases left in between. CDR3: CASSRDTPYGYTF. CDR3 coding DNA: TGTGCCAGCAGCAGGGACACACCATACGGCTACACCTTC.

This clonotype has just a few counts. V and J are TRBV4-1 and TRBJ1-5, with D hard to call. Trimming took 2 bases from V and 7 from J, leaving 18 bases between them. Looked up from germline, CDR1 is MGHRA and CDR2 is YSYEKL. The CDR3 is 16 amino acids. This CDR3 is CASSQPLGRGYQPQHF. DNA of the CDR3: TGCGCCAGCAGCCAACCCCTAGGACGTGGCTACCAGCCCCAGCATTTT.

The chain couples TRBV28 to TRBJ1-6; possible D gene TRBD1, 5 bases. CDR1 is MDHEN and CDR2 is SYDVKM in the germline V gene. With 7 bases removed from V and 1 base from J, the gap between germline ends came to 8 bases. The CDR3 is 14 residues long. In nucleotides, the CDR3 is TGTGCCAGCACCCGGGGGTCCTATAATTCACCCCTCCACTTT. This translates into CASTRGSYNSPLHF.

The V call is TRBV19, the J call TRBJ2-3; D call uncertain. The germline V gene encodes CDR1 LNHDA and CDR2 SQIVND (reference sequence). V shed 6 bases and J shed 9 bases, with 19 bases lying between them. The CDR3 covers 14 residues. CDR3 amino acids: CASSETLKARTQYF. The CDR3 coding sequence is TGTGCCAGTAGCGAGACTCTTAAGGCCCGGACGCAGTATTTT.

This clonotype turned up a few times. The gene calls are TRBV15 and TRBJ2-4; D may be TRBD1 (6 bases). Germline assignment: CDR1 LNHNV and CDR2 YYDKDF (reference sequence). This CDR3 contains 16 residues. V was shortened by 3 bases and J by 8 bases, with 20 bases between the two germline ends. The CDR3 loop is CATSRGSVGGSDIQYF. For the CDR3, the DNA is TGTGCCACCAGCAGGGGTTCAGTAGGGGGTAGCGACATTCAGTACTTC.

In DNA, the CDR3 is TGTGCCAGTAGTACGTTCGAGACCCAGTACTTC. The encoded protein is CASSTFETQYF. This sequence joins TRBV19 and TRBJ2-5; no clear D gene. This CDR3 contains 11 residues. Germline V lookup: CDR1 LNHDA, CDR2 SQIVND (reference sequence). Trimming removed 4 bases from V and 5 bases from J, with 5 bases in between.

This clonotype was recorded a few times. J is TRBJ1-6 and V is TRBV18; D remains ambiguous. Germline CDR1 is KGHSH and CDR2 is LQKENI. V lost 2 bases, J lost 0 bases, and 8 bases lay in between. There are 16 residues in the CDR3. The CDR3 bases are TGTGCCAGCTCACCAGTAACAGACTCCTATAATTCACCCCTCCACTTT. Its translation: CASSPVTDSYNSPLHF.

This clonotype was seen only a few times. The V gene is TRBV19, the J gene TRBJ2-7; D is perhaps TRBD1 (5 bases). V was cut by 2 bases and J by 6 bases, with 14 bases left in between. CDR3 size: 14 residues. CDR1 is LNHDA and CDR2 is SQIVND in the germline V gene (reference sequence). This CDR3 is CASSIRGGGSEQYF. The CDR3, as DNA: TGTGCCAGTAGTATAAGGGGCGGTGGTAGCGAGCAGTACTTC.

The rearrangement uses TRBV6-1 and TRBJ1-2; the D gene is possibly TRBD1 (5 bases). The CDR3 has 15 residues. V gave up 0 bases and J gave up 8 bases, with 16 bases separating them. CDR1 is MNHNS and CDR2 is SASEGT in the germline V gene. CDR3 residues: CASSEAGPLGDGYTF. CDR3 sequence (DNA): TGTGCCAGCAGTGAAGCCGGCCCATTGGGGGACGGCTACACCTTC.

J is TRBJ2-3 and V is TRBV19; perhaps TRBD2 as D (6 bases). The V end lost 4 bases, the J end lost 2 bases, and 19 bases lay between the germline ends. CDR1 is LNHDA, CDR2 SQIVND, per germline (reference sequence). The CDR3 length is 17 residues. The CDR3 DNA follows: TGTGCCAGTAGTACTGGGCGGGGCAGGTCGCACACAGATACGCAGTATTTT. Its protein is CASSTGRGRSHTDTQYF.

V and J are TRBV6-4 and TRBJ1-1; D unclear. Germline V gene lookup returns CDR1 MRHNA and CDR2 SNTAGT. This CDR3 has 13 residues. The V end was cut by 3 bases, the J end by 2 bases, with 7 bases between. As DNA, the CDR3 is TGTGCCAGCAGTGATAGAGCAAACACTGAAGCTTTCTTT. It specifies CASSDRANTEAFF.

The CDR3 DNA sequence: TGTGCCAGCAGCGTTCTACAGGGGGGAAATTCACCCCTCCACTTT. It specifies CASSVLQGGNSPLHF. The chain uses TRBV6-1 and TRBJ1-6, with 8 bases that match TRBD1. CDR1 and CDR2 (germline): MNHNS, SASEGT. The CDR3 is 15 residues long. V lost 6 bases and J lost 7; bases outside the gene matches: 8.

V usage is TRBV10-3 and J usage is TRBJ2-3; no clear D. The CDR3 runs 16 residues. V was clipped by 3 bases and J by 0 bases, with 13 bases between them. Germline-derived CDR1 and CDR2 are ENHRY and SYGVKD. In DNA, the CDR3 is TGTGCCATCAGTGACCGGGCACCCGAAAGCACAGATACGCAGTATTTT. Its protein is CAISDRAPESTDTQYF.

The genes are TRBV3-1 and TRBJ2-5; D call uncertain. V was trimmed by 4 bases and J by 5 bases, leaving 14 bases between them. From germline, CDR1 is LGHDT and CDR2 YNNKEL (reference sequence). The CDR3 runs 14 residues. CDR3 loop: CASSLIGYWETQYF. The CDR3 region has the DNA TGTGCCAGCAGCCTAATCGGGTATTGGGAGACCCAGTACTTC.

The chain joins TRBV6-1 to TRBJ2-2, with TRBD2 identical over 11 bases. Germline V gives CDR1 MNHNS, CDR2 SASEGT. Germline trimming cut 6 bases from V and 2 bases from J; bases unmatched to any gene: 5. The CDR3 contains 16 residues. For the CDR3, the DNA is TGTGCCAGCAGGCGGCTAGCGGGGGGAAACACCGGGGAGCTGTTTTTT. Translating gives CASRRLAGGNTGELFF.